This TCR beta chain was sequenced for a study of T cell responses to AZD1222 COVID-19 vaccine. General study findings and limits: The study reported that nearly half of spike-specific TCRs target unmutated variant regions. CD4 TCRs covered the whole spike, strongest at regions 160-218 and 743-854. None of the repertoires were sampled until the peak T cell response had passed.

Regarding this clone: What it binds is unknown.

Data came from immunoSEQ multiplex PCR; TCRdb stores just in-frame clones and leaves some out. The table lists under 200,000 clones, around 90% of them singletons. The material sequenced was peripheral blood, taken 28 days after the second dose of the MenACWY control vaccine. This TCR was recovered from an adult who received the MenACWY meningococcal vaccine as a control.

CDR3: CASSQGSGSGDTQYF. DNA of the CDR3: TGTGCCAGTAGTCAGGGTAGCGGGAGTGGGGATACGCAGTATTTT. The chain employs TRBV19 and TRBJ2-3, with 9 bases aligning to TRBD2. There are 15 residues in the CDR3. Germline CDR1 LNHDA, CDR2 SQIVND (reference sequence). The ends lost 5 bases at V and 6 bases at J; junction bases unmatched: 9. The full variable domain, with the rest looked up from reference TRBV19 and TRBJ2-3, is DGGITQSPKYLFRKEGQNVTLSCEQNLNHDAMYWYRQDPGQGLRLIYYSQIVNDFQKGDIAEGYSVSREKKESFPLTVTSAQKNPTAFYLCASSQGSGSGDTQYFGPGTRLTVL.